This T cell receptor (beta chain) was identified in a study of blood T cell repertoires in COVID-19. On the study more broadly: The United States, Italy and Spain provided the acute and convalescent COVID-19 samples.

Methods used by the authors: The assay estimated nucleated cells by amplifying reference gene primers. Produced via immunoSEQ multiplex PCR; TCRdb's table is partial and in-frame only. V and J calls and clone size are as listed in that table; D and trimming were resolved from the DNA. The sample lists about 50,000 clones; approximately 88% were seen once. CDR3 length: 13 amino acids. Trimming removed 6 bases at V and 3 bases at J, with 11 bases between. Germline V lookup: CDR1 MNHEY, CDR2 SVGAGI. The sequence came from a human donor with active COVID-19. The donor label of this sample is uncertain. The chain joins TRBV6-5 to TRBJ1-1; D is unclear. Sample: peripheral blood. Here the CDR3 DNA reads TGTGCCAGCAGGACGGCAGGTTACACTGAAGCTTTCTTT. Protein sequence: CASRTAGYTEAFF.